The 9 T cell receptor beta chains listed next were all sequenced from one sample in a study of blood T cells in healthy people across ages. Combining a sample-barcoded 5' primer with a J-beta primer mix, a second PCR ran for roughly 7 to 12 cycles. TCRdb reprocessed the 5' RACE reads with MiXCR, giving one entry per CDR3 protein. The data show 500,000 to 550,000 distinct CDR3 sequences, 24% seen once. In addition, the sample was reused for a study of T cells of mothers and their children.

Sequenced input: blood. The receptors shown here come from a boy younger than 18 in good health.

The chain carries TRBV5-4 and TRBJ2-5; TRBD2 matches at 7 bases. The junction had 12 bases not matched to a gene; V was cut back by 2 bases and J by 5 bases. The germline V gene encodes CDR1 SGHNT and CDR2 YYREEE (reference sequence). The CDR3 consists of 16 residues. The CDR3 sequence: CASSFSGGFGRETQYF. Written as DNA, the CDR3 is TGTGCCAGCAGCTTTTCCGGAGGTTTCGGGAGGGAGACCCAGTACTTC. Complete variable domain (other parts from reference TRBV5-4 and TRBJ2-5): ETGVTQSPTHLIKTRGQQVTLRCSSQSGHNTVSWYQQALGQGPQFIFQYYREEENGRGNFPPRFSGLQFPNYSSELNVNALELDDSALYLCASSFSGGFGRETQYFGPGTRLLVL.

This chain uses TRBV20-1 with TRBJ2-7, with 15 bases identical to TRBD2. Germline V lookup: CDR1 DFQATT, CDR2 SNEGSKA (reference sequence). The CDR3 sequence is 16 residues long. Trimming at V came to 5 bases and at J to 3 bases, leaving 8 bases not matched to a gene. The DNA for the CDR3 is TGCAGTGCTGCGACCGGGACTAGCGGGAGGCGCTACGAGCAGTACTTC. It is translated as CSAATGTSGRRYEQYF.

The gene calls are TRBV27 and TRBJ2-3; D is tentatively TRBD1 or TRBD2 (5 bases each). Trimming removed 2 bases at V and 2 bases at J, with 11 bases between. The CDR3 has 15 residues. Looked up from germline, CDR1 is MNHEY and CDR2 is SMNVEV (reference sequence). The CDR3 DNA reads as TGTGCCAGCAGTTTAGTGGGGGAGTTCACAGATACGCAGTATTTT. Its translation is CASSLVGEFTDTQYF.

This clonotype turned up a few times. This chain links TRBV6-2 or TRBV6-3 with TRBJ2-2; D is unresolved. Trimming removed 1 base from V and 6 bases from J, with 3 bases in between. Germline values: CDR1 MNHEY, CDR2 SVGEGT. CDR3 size: 12 residues. This CDR3 reads CASSYFPGELFF. The DNA for the CDR3 is TGTGCCAGCAGTTACTTCCCCGGGGAGCTGTTTTTT.

The chain uses TRBV7-9 and TRBJ2-1; no clear D. The end of the DNA fits TRBJ2-7 better, so the J call may be wrong. The CDR3 spans 14 residues. Germline V gives CDR1 SEHNR, CDR2 FQNEAQ (reference sequence). This CDR3 is CASSPIWAAYEQYF. CDR3 in DNA: TGTGCCAGCAGCCCTATATGGGCAGCCTACGAGCAGTACTTC.

V usage is TRBV6-5 and J usage is TRBJ2-7, with 7 bases fitting TRBD1. Germline CDR1 is MNHEY and CDR2 is SVGAGI. Unmatched junction bases numbered 13, after V lost 5 bases and J lost 6 bases. The CDR3 is 15 amino acids. Here the CDR3 reads CASSTGTAENAEQYF. CDR3 sequence (DNA): TGTGCCAGCAGTACTGGGACAGCCGAAAACGCCGAGCAGTACTTC.

V usage is TRBV7-2 and J usage is TRBJ2-3; 7 bases map to TRBD2. Unmatched junction bases numbered 23, after V lost 11 bases and J lost 0 bases. Germline CDR1 reads SGHTA; CDR2 reads FQGNSA. The CDR3 runs 19 residues. The CDR3 loop reads CASREGFDWVRESTDTQYF. CDR3 bases: TGTGCCTCGAGGGAGGGCTTTGATTGGGTACGGGAAAGCACAGATACGCAGTATTTT.

This clonotype was recorded only once. This chain uses TRBV14 with TRBJ2-1, with TRBD1 matching over 9 bases. Trimming took 3 bases from V and 5 from J; bases not matched to a gene: 8. This CDR3 is 16 amino acids long. Germline CDR1 and CDR2: SGHDN and FVKESK. The CDR3: CASSHSRDRVDNEQFF. For the CDR3, the DNA is TGTGCCAGCAGCCATAGCCGGGACAGGGTGGACAATGAGCAGTTCTTC.

The chain employs TRBV30 and TRBJ2-5; possible D gene TRBD1, 6 bases. V was shortened by 3 bases and J by 2 bases, with 16 bases between the two germline ends. This CDR3 has 15 amino acids. CDR1 is GTSNPN, CDR2 SVGIG, per germline (reference sequence). The CDR3: CAWSAHTGTQETQYF. In DNA, the CDR3 is TGTGCCTGGAGCGCACACACAGGGACACAAGAGACCCAGTACTTC.